This T cell receptor (beta chain) is from a study of blood T cell repertoires in COVID-19. At the level of the study: The samples span acute and convalescent COVID-19 from the United States, Italy and Spain. The cDNA or gDNA used as material had been derived from T cells, B-cell-depleted T cells, or PBMCs.

Deletions cut 1 base from V and 0 bases from J, with 13 bases between. CDR3 size: 17 residues. CDR1 and CDR2 (germline): SGHRS, YFSETQ. In the authors' methods: Reference gene primer amplification in the assay estimated nucleated cell counts. TCRdb's table, derived via immunoSEQ multiplex PCR, lists solely in-frame clones and lacks some. V and J calls and clone size come straight from that table; D and trimming were deduced from the DNA. The sample consists of about 36,000 clones, roughly four fifths of them appearing once. This clonotype originated in a human donor in a cohort sampled during active or convalescent COVID-19. The donor label of this sample is uncertain. The specimen sequenced was peripheral blood. The chain combines TRBV5-1 with TRBJ1-4, with D possibly TRBD1 on 6 matching bases. CDR3 residues: CASSLNAQGSTNEKLFF. CDR3 nucleotides: TGCGCCAGCAGCTTGAACGCGCAGGGGTCAACTAATGAAAAACTGTTTTTT.